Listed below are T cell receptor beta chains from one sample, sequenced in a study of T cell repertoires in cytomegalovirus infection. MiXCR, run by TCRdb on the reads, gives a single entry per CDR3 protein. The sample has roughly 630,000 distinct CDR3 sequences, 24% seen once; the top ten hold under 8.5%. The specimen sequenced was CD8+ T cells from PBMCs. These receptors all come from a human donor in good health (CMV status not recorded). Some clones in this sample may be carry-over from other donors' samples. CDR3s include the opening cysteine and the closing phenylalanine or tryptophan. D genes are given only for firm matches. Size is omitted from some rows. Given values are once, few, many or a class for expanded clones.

CDR3aa: CASSFTSGGNEQFF
CDR3nt: TGTGCCAGCAGTTTTACTAGCGGAGGAAATGAGCAGTTCTTC
v_gene: TRBV9
abundance: many
len: 14
d_gene: TRBD2
j_gene: TRBJ2-1

CDR3aa: CASSPTTAINTEAFF
CDR3nt: TGTGCCAGCAGCCCTACGACAGCCATCAACACTGAAGCTTTCTTT
v_gene: TRBV7-9
abundance: many
len: 15
d_gene: NA
j_gene: TRBJ1-1

CDR3aa: CASRNFPGQGAPNTEAFF
CDR3nt: TGCGCCAGCAGAAATTTTCCGGGACAGGGGGCTCCGAACACTGAAGCTTTCTTT
v_gene: TRBV5-1
abundance: NA
len: 18
d_gene: TRBD1
j_gene: TRBJ1-1

CDR3aa: CASSITSGNTEAFF
CDR3nt: TGTGCCAGTAGTATAACGTCAGGGAACACTGAAGCTTTCTTT
v_gene: TRBV19
abundance: NA
len: 14
d_gene: NA
j_gene: TRBJ1-1

CDR3aa: CASSKGGATGELFF
CDR3nt: TGTGCCAGCAGTAAAGGGGGCGCAACCGGGGAGCTGTTTTTT
v_gene: TRBV28
abundance: few
len: 14
d_gene: TRBD1
j_gene: TRBJ2-2

CDR3aa: CASSLKSTDTQYF
CDR3nt: TGTGCCAGCAGCTTAAAAAGCACAGATACGCAGTATTTT
v_gene: TRBV7-3
abundance: many
len: 13
d_gene: NA
j_gene: TRBJ2-3

CDR3aa: CATRGGPDTQYF
CDR3nt: TGTGCCACTAGAGGGGGGCCAGATACGCAGTATTTT
v_gene: TRBV7-9
abundance: NA
len: 12
d_gene: NA
j_gene: TRBJ2-3

CDR3aa: CASSDTGNDEAFF
CDR3nt: TGTGCCAGCAGTGATACAGGGAATGATGAAGCTTTCTTT
v_gene: TRBV25-1
abundance: many
len: 13
d_gene: NA
j_gene: TRBJ1-1

CDR3aa: CSGQGYHSGANVLTF
CDR3nt: TGCAGCGGACAGGGATATCACTCTGGGGCCAACGTCCTGACTTTC
v_gene: TRBV20-1
abundance: few
len: 15
d_gene: TRBD1
j_gene: TRBJ2-6

CDR3aa: CASLEQGARADTQYF
CDR3nt: TGTGCCAGCCTAGAACAGGGGGCGCGGGCAGATACGCAGTATTTT
v_gene: TRBV6-2/TRBV6-3
abundance: NA
len: 15
d_gene: TRBD1
j_gene: TRBJ2-3

CDR3aa: CASSSGGDSYNEQFF
CDR3nt: TGTGCCAGCAGCTCGGGGGGAGACTCCTACAATGAGCAGTTCTTC
v_gene: TRBV7-6
abundance: NA
len: 15
d_gene: TRBD2
j_gene: TRBJ2-1

CDR3aa: CASSLGVHGYTF
CDR3nt: TGTGCCAGCAGCTTAGGTGTCCATGGCTACACCTTC
v_gene: TRBV7-2
abundance: many
len: 12
d_gene: NA
j_gene: TRBJ1-2

CDR3aa: CSARGLERTANYGYTF
CDR3nt: TGCAGTGCTAGAGGGCTGGAGAGGACCGCGAACTATGGCTACACCTTC
v_gene: TRBV20-1
abundance: NA
len: 16
d_gene: NA
j_gene: TRBJ1-2

CDR3aa: CASSLVGARTGELFF
CDR3nt: TGTGCCAGCAGCTTGGTGGGGGCGCGGACCGGGGAGCTGTTTTTT
v_gene: TRBV5-5
abundance: NA
len: 15
d_gene: NA
j_gene: TRBJ2-2

CDR3aa: CASSHRDGSTGELFF
CDR3nt: TGTGCCAGCAGTCACCGGGACGGCAGCACCGGGGAGCTGTTTTTT
v_gene: TRBV28
abundance: few
len: 15
d_gene: NA
j_gene: TRBJ2-2

CDR3aa: CASSPGGFTYNEQFF
CDR3nt: TGTGCCAGCAGCCCAGGGGGTTTCACCTACAATGAGCAGTTCTTC
v_gene: TRBV12-3/TRBV12-4
abundance: NA
len: 15
d_gene: TRBD1
j_gene: TRBJ2-1

CDR3aa: CASNQRVGITEAFF
CDR3nt: TGTGCCAGCAATCAGAGGGTCGGTATCACTGAAGCTTTCTTT
v_gene: TRBV6-2/TRBV6-3
abundance: NA
len: 14
d_gene: NA
j_gene: TRBJ1-1

CDR3aa: CASMILSGGETQYF
CDR3nt: TGTGCCAGCATGATCCTGTCAGGAGGAGAGACCCAGTACTTC
v_gene: TRBV28
abundance: few
len: 14
d_gene: NA
j_gene: TRBJ2-5

CDR3aa: CASSLKWGALNTEAFF
CDR3nt: TGTGCCAGCAGCCTAAAGTGGGGGGCCCTTAACACTGAAGCTTTCTTT
v_gene: TRBV7-9
abundance: few
len: 16
d_gene: NA
j_gene: TRBJ1-1

CDR3aa: CATSDRTGYGYTF
CDR3nt: TGTGCCACCAGTGACCGGACGGGCTATGGCTACACCTTC
v_gene: TRBV24-1
abundance: few
len: 13
d_gene: NA
j_gene: TRBJ1-2

CDR3aa: CASSLTAPGQHYEQYF
CDR3nt: TGTGCCAGCAGTTTAACCGCTCCCGGACAGCACTACGAGCAGTACTTC
v_gene: TRBV27
abundance: few
len: 16
d_gene: NA
j_gene: TRBJ2-7

CDR3aa: CSVARDGANYGYTF
CDR3nt: TGCAGCGTTGCCCGGGACGGAGCTAACTATGGCTACACCTTC
v_gene: TRBV29-1
abundance: few
len: 14
d_gene: NA
j_gene: TRBJ1-2

CDR3aa: CASSIALRGLSYDAGEQFF
CDR3nt: TGTGCCAGTAGTATAGCTCTACGGGGACTTTCATACGACGCGGGTGAGCAGTTCTTC
v_gene: TRBV19
abundance: few
len: 19
d_gene: NA
j_gene: TRBJ2-1